Here is one TCR beta chain with its context. No antigen is known for it. Base qualities were left out, and no much larger clone turns up one base away. TCRbeta CDR3 regions were amplified from genomic DNA using the immunoSEQ Assay, a bias-controlled multiplex PCR. The authors' analysis ran thus. Nucleated cell counts per sample were estimated from amplification of reference gene primers within the assay. Sequence reads were collapsed and filtered to measure the absolute abundance of every unique TCRbeta CDR3 rearrangement. For each sample, productive Simpson clonality was calculated as the square root of Simpson's diversity index across productive rearrangements. This is the immuneACCESS table as TCRdb keeps it, with only in-frame sequences that have V and J called. A part of the clones is gone; compared with another copy, unresolved V genes explain less than half, and the rest is unexplained. That table is the source of V, J and clone size, and D and trimming were worked out from the DNA. This sample is represented by over 200,000 clones; around 80% of them were singletons. In total, the top ten clones hold roughly 5% of the sample.

The data derive from a study of blood T cell repertoires in COVID-19 (TCRdb year 2020). Regarding the study in general: The collaborator samples originated in the United States, Italy and Spain and spanned the acute and convalescent phases of COVID-19. The prospective study material was composed of cDNA or gDNA derived from T cells, B-cell-depleted T cells, or PBMCs. Deeply sampled blood TCRbeta repertoires from subjects exposed to, actively infected with, or recovered from COVID-19 were included in the dataset. The repertoires were released in a freely available public database meant as a resource for research on the immune response to SARS-CoV-2. The samples were drawn from two sources: the first 160 participants of the ongoing ImmuneRACE study, and 1,200 or so subjects contributed by 6 global collaborators. A de-identified subject ID, COVID-19 status, age in years and sex were almost always included in the sample metadata. Where available, HLA class I and class II types were obtained from metadata supplied by the sample provider rather than from assay-based typing.

Collaborating institutions collected whole blood in K2EDTA tubes following their own protocols. For TCRbeta analysis, collaborators shipped samples as frozen whole blood, isolated PBMCs, or DNA extracted from either of those sample types. What the research found in general, with its limitations: How much clinical and demographic metadata was included differed by source and by participant, and the metadata was provided uncurated.

Clipping removes 2 bases from V and 5 bases from J, with 3 as the unmatched junction base count. As encoded in the germline V gene, CDR1 is SGHTA while CDR2 is FQGNSA. The CDR3, cysteine through phenylalanine, is 14 amino acids long. Only the CDR3 region is kept as DNA, spanning 42 bases read in frame from base 1. The TCR originated in a human donor in a cohort sampled during active COVID-19. This chain is built from TRBV7-2 and TRBJ1-2; 9 bases in the junction line up with TRBD1. The sequencing input was peripheral blood. The nucleotide sequence reads as follows: TGTGCCAGCAGCTTAAGGGGGACAGGGTATGGCTACACCTTC. Translated, this is CASSLRGTGYGYTF.